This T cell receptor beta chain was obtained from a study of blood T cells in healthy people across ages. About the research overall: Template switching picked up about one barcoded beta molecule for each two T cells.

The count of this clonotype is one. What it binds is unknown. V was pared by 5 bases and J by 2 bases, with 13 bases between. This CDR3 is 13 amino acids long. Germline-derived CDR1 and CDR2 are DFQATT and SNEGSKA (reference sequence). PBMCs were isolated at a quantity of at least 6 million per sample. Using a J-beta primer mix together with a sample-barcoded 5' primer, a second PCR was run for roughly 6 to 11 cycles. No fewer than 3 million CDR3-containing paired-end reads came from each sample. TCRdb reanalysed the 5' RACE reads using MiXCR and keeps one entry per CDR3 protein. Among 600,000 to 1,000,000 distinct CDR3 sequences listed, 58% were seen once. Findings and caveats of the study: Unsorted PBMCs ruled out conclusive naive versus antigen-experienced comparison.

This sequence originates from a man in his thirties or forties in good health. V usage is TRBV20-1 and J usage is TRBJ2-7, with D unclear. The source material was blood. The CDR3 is CSAVKASTYEQYF. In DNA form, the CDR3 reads TGCAGTGCTGTAAAGGCCTCAACCTACGAGCAGTACTTC.